The present T cell receptor beta chain was sequenced within a study of a mutant IDH1 vaccine in newly diagnosed glioma. The overall study: The initiation of vaccination occurred 4-6 weeks after radiotherapy alone, or with temozolomide cycles. Treatment recipients were about 60% male and about 40% female, and their mean age was around 40 years. Patients previously underwent radiotherapy, temozolomide, or both, and most underwent both.

With 3 bases removed from V and 6 bases from J, the gap between germline ends came to 24 bases. The CDR3 spans 17 residues. CDR1 and CDR2 from the germline V gene are SGHRS and YFSETQ. Study-wide results and caveats: Researchers report vaccine-induced immune responses in 93.3% of patients.

The data were produced by immunoSEQ multiplex PCR, yet TCRdb's version contains in-frame clones alone and is incomplete. The data show about 36,000 clones, 75% to 90% seen once. Points on this clone: The antigen is unknown.

Time point indicated: week 11, during vaccination. A 20-mer mutant IDH1 peptide at 300 ug was injected subcutaneously with topical imiquimod. V usage is TRBV5-1 and J usage is TRBJ1-2; TRBD1 is a possible D gene (6 bases). The sequences come from peripheral blood mononuclear cells (PBMCs), collected from a glioma patient whose treatment included an IDH1 peptide vaccine. This receptor was obtained from a woman aged 25 to 39 with glioma. Some clones in this sample may be carry-over from other donors' samples. The CDR3 sequence: CASSSLSTGGPGDGYTF. In nucleotides, the CDR3 is TGCGCCAGCAGCTCCCTCTCGACAGGCGGGCCCGGGGATGGCTACACCTTC.